Listed here is a single TCR beta chain. Taking its sample share into account, this clonotype is large (0.1 to 1%). This clone's antigen is unknown. Base qualities were left out, and no much larger clone turns up one base away. The library was built by means of PCR. Sequencing was carried out with a NextSeq 500. In-frame beta chains were kept once TCRdb had trimmed the public reads at Q25 with fastp and called clones with MiXCR. Rows with a matching CDR3 protein are joined into one entry that keeps the most common DNA and genes. Across this sample there are some 9,100 distinct CDR3 sequences, with about 27% seen only once. Around 8% of the sample is in the top ten clones. This sample is part of a study of immune characterization of retroperitoneal liposarcoma (dated by TCRdb to about 2019). The CDR3 goes from the cysteine to the phenylalanine over 13 residues. Solely the CDR3 DNA is kept, with 39 bases framed from the first base. Taken from the germline V gene, the CDR1 and CDR2 loops are MNHNS and SASEGT.

Recombination joined TRBV6-1 with TRBJ2-1, and 8 junction bases match TRBD1. The DNA end is more similar to TRBJ2-7, so the J call may be wrong. The TCR was taken from a male donor with retroperitoneal liposarcoma. The sample consisted of tumor tissue. This receptor carries the CDR3 CASIGQGAYEQYF. The DNA is TGTGCCAGCATTGGACAGGGAGCCTACGAGCAGTACTTC.